This entry describes one T cell receptor (beta chain). This table comes from immunoSEQ multiplex PCR, and its TCRdb copy is limited to in-frame clones, with some not included. The table includes 69,000 or so clones, around 90% detected once. The source of the sample is a study of blood T cell repertoires in COVID-19. Germline lookup yields CDR1 SGHNT and CDR2 YENEEA. This CDR3 region has 15 residues. This rearrangement joins TRBV11-3 to TRBJ2-1, with TRBD2 matching over 10 bases. This TCR was recovered from a man aged 50 or older with acute or convalescent COVID-19. What was sequenced was peripheral blood. CDR3 coding DNA: TGTGCTTCAAGACGGCTAGCGGGAGCCTACAATGAGCAGTTCTTC. It yields the protein CASRRLAGAYNEQFF.